These T cell receptor beta chains were read from a single sample in a study of monozygotic twins with inflammatory bowel disease. TCRdb re-analyzed the 5' RACE reads; it lists each CDR3 protein once, without DNA. The listing records under 130,000 distinct CDR3 sequences. Sequencing was performed on blood. These receptors came from a human donor with ulcerative colitis or Crohn's disease, or a healthy co-twin of an affected twin (not recorded which). Each CDR3 is given with its conserved first and last residue.

cdr3_aa: CASSPTRDRGLSNQPQHF; cdr3_length: 18; v_call: TRBV12-3/TRBV12-4; j_call: TRBJ1-5
cdr3_aa: CATSRDRRNYGYTF; cdr3_length: 14; v_call: TRBV15; j_call: TRBJ1-2
cdr3_aa: CASSLYYGQTGANVLTF; cdr3_length: 17; v_call: TRBV5-5; j_call: TRBJ2-6
cdr3_aa: CAWSASGPYEQYF; cdr3_length: 13; v_call: TRBV30; j_call: TRBJ2-7
cdr3_aa: CASSQDEGTYEQYF; cdr3_length: 14; v_call: TRBV4-3; j_call: TRBJ2-7
cdr3_aa: CSARGASGRMQETQYF; cdr3_length: 16; v_call: TRBV20-1; j_call: TRBJ2-5
cdr3_aa: CASSPGLAGELYEQYF; cdr3_length: 16; v_call: TRBV13; j_call: TRBJ2-7
cdr3_aa: CASSLSIGTGKNTGELFF; cdr3_length: 18; v_call: TRBV4-1; j_call: TRBJ2-2
cdr3_aa: CASSPLGGGYQPQHF; cdr3_length: 15; v_call: TRBV27; j_call: TRBJ1-5
cdr3_aa: CASSYTDRGRANEKLFF; cdr3_length: 17; v_call: TRBV6-5; j_call: TRBJ1-4
cdr3_aa: CASSLPGLAESTDTQYF; cdr3_length: 17; v_call: TRBV5-1; j_call: TRBJ2-3
cdr3_aa: CSVVSASGEQYF; cdr3_length: 12; v_call: TRBV29-1; j_call: TRBJ2-7
cdr3_aa: CASSLSWGSSYNSPLHF; cdr3_length: 17; v_call: TRBV27; j_call: TRBJ1-6
cdr3_aa: CAWQKGLNYGYTF; cdr3_length: 13; v_call: TRBV30; j_call: TRBJ1-2
cdr3_aa: CASSLGLVGTETQYF; cdr3_length: 15; v_call: TRBV7-2; j_call: TRBJ2-5
cdr3_aa: CASKEILSGNTIYF; cdr3_length: 14; v_call: TRBV5-1; j_call: TRBJ1-3
cdr3_aa: CASSPDFEQYF; cdr3_length: 11; v_call: TRBV18; j_call: TRBJ2-7
cdr3_aa: CASSLSPGDYSYNEQFF; cdr3_length: 17; v_call: TRBV7-3; j_call: TRBJ2-1
cdr3_aa: CASSLTRQRSYEQYF; cdr3_length: 15; v_call: TRBV3-1; j_call: TRBJ2-7
cdr3_aa: CASSPEDSYEQYF; cdr3_length: 13; v_call: TRBV7-2; j_call: TRBJ2-7
cdr3_aa: CASSYSGRAGANVLTF; cdr3_length: 16; v_call: TRBV6-5; j_call: TRBJ2-6
cdr3_aa: CASTEGYEQYF; cdr3_length: 11; v_call: TRBV2; j_call: TRBJ2-7
cdr3_aa: CASSSTGNSPLHF; cdr3_length: 13; v_call: TRBV7-2; j_call: TRBJ1-6
cdr3_aa: CASSKGRSYEQYF; cdr3_length: 13; v_call: TRBV7-2; j_call: TRBJ2-7
cdr3_aa: CASSLGTGVPEQYF; cdr3_length: 14; v_call: TRBV7-2; j_call: TRBJ2-7
cdr3_aa: CASSGVRDFPYNEQFF; cdr3_length: 16; v_call: TRBV12-3/TRBV12-4; j_call: TRBJ2-1
cdr3_aa: CASSFVGGGYTEAFF; cdr3_length: 15; v_call: TRBV7-9; j_call: TRBJ1-1
cdr3_aa: CSARGGLSGRVNEQFF; cdr3_length: 16; v_call: TRBV20-1; j_call: TRBJ2-1
cdr3_aa: CASCKTGVRETQYF; cdr3_length: 14; v_call: TRBV6-1; j_call: TRBJ2-5
cdr3_aa: CASSPRQGRNTEAFF; cdr3_length: 15; v_call: TRBV6-1; j_call: TRBJ1-1
cdr3_aa: CASSLRQQSNQPQHF; cdr3_length: 15; v_call: TRBV12-3/TRBV12-4; j_call: TRBJ1-5
cdr3_aa: CASSLVGFAYNEQFF; cdr3_length: 15; v_call: TRBV5-4; j_call: TRBJ2-1
cdr3_aa: CASSSGQSLTDTQYF; cdr3_length: 15; v_call: TRBV7-2; j_call: TRBJ2-3
cdr3_aa: CASTHVGGATNEKLFF; cdr3_length: 16; v_call: TRBV7-2; j_call: TRBJ1-4
cdr3_aa: CSARDSSGANVLTF; cdr3_length: 14; v_call: TRBV29-1; j_call: TRBJ2-6
cdr3_aa: CASSPVAVFEQYF; cdr3_length: 13; v_call: TRBV18; j_call: TRBJ2-7
cdr3_aa: CASSLGPDDGEQFF; cdr3_length: 14; v_call: TRBV5-1; j_call: TRBJ2-1
cdr3_aa: CASSQDRGYTEAFF; cdr3_length: 14; v_call: TRBV4-3; j_call: TRBJ1-1
cdr3_aa: CASRPSGGRETQYF; cdr3_length: 14; v_call: TRBV28; j_call: TRBJ2-5
cdr3_aa: CASSYSVAGLYEQYF; cdr3_length: 15; v_call: TRBV6-5; j_call: TRBJ2-7